This TCR beta chain was obtained from a study of immune characterization of retroperitoneal liposarcoma. TCRdb fed the PCR reads into MiXCR, producing one record per CDR3 protein. The sample has fewer than 3,000 distinct CDR3 sequences, less than 25% seen once. V gave up 4 bases and J gave up 10 bases, with 11 bases separating them. The germline V gene encodes CDR1 SGHVS and CDR2 FQNEAQ. The CDR3 loop spans 12 amino acids. The clonotype comes from a male donor with retroperitoneal liposarcoma. What was sequenced was tumor tissue. The chain is built from TRBV7-8 and TRBJ2-1, with D tentatively TRBD1 or TRBD2 (5 bases each). The CDR3 sequence: CASSSSRGEQFF. CDR3 nucleotides: TGTGCCAGCAGCTCATCCCGGGGCGAGCAGTTCTTC. Full variable domain (outside the CDR3, taken from reference TRBV7-8 and TRBJ2-1): GAGVSQSPRYKVAKRGQDVALRCDPISGHVSLFWYQQALGQGPEFLTYFQNEAQLDKSGLPSDRFFAERPEGSVSTLKIQRTQQEDSAVYLCASSSSRGEQFFGPGTRLTVL.